This T cell receptor beta chain was retrieved from a study of blood T cell repertoires in COVID-19 (dated by TCRdb to the early 2020s). Notes on the research overall: Collaborator samples came from the United States, Italy and Spain and covered acute and convalescent phases of COVID-19. Nearly every sample came with metadata listing a de-identified subject ID, COVID-19 status, age in years and sex. The prospective study material was composed of cDNA or gDNA derived from T cells, B-cell-depleted T cells, or PBMCs. Where HLA class I and class II types were available, the types were taken from metadata supplied by the sample provider, not from assay-based typing. The dataset comprised deeply sampled blood TCRbeta repertoires from subjects exposed to, actively infected with, or recovered from COVID-19. The repertoires were made available in a free public database intended to serve as a resource for research on the immune response to SARS-CoV-2. Samples were obtained from the ongoing ImmuneRACE study (first 160 participants) and from about 1,300 subjects provided by 6 global collaborators. What the study reported, not specific to this receptor: Clinical and demographic metadata were provided uncurated, with the amount varying by source and participant.

In the prospective study, participants were roughly 18 to 100 years old, resided in about two dozen geographic areas of the United States, and were enrolled through a virtual design. In the prospective study, participants were assigned to cohorts based on the clinical history participants reported in a screening survey and a study questionnaire. Recovered participants in ImmuneRACE Cohort 3 were defined by two consecutive negative NP/OP PCR tests, clearance by a healthcare professional, or resolution of symptoms. Mobile phlebotomists in the prospective study collected whole blood, serum and a nasopharyngeal or oropharyngeal swab from every participant. Additional blood draws and questionnaires over a roughly two-month period could optionally be provided by prospective study participants. Prospective study blood samples were shipped either frozen or at room temperature before DNA extraction. TCRbeta CDR3 regions were amplified from genomic DNA using the immunoSEQ Assay, a bias-controlled multiplex PCR. Per the authors' processing: Within the assay, amplification of reference gene primers was used to estimate how many nucleated cells each sample contained. Sequence reads were collapsed and filtered to measure the absolute abundance of every unique TCRbeta CDR3 rearrangement. For each sample, productive Simpson clonality was calculated as the square root of Simpson's diversity index over productive rearrangements. Imported from immuneACCESS, the table was reduced by TCRdb to in-frame sequences with V and J called. These copies leave out some clones; in studies compared against another copy, an unresolved V gene accounts for under half, and the cause of the remainder is not known. V and J calls and clone size follow that table, whereas D and trimming were derived from the DNA. A total of approximately 440,000 clones appear in this sample, 90% of them only once. The ten largest clones represent 0.6% of the sample.

Notes on this clone: Its antigen is unknown. Within one base of it there is no much larger clone, and no base qualities were kept.

There are 15 amino acids in the CDR3, from cysteine to phenylalanine inclusive. Only the CDR3 portion is preserved as DNA: 45 bases, with reading frame beginning at the first base. Trimming costs V 4 bases and J 3 bases, and their ends lie 15 bases apart. CDR1 and CDR2, per the germline V gene, are SNHLY and FYNNEI. The sequence was collected from a man younger than 30 who had recovered from COVID-19. Sequenced sample: PBMCs or T cells enriched from blood (not recorded which). Here the chain combines TRBV2 and TRBJ1-1, with no confidently assigned D gene. In nucleotides, the sequence is TGTGCCAGCAGTGGGAGGCGGTTCGTGGACACTGAAGCTTTCTTT. The resulting protein is CASSGRRFVDTEAFF. Supplemented by the reference TRBV2 and TRBJ1-1 proteins around the CDR3, the complete variable domain is EPEVTQTPSHQVTQMGQEVILRCVPISNHLYFYWYRQILGQKVEFLVSFYNNEISEKSEIFDDQFSVERPDGSNFTLKIRSTKLEDSAMYFCASSGRRFVDTEAFFGQGTRLTVV.